This TCR beta chain was identified in a study of shared clonotypes between healthy human individuals. CD8 cells regarded as naive lacked CD45RO, were positively chosen for CCR7, and omitted terminally differentiated effector memory CD45RA+ cells. Trimming removed 5 bases at V and 2 bases at J, with 16 bases between. Germline CDR1 WNHNN, CDR2 SYGVQD (reference sequence). This CDR3 has 15 residues. Generated by immunoSEQ multiplex PCR, the TCRdb table keeps only in-frame clones and is missing some. The table includes around 2,100,000 clones, about 95% detected once. The sequence derives from a man aged 18 to 30 in good health. The specimen was naive CD8+ T cells sorted from blood. The chain is built from TRBV10-1 and TRBJ2-7; no reliable D call. For the CDR3, the DNA is TGCGCCAGCAGTACTACAAGAGGAGATCCCTACGAGCAGTACTTC. Translating it yields CASSTTRGDPYEQYF.